The rows below give T cell receptor beta chains drawn from one sample of a study of sequential checkpoint blockade in melanoma. Libraries were prepared by immunoSEQ multiplex PCR; TCRdb keeps only in-frame clonotypes and omits some of them. The table includes 37,000 or so clones, 32% detected once. Material: tumor tissue (inferred from file names), obtained from a patient given nivolumab and ipilimumab in sequence. These receptors all come from a human donor with melanoma. Both conserved end residues are part of each CDR3. The D gene is left open where the match is weak. Where a row states a size, it is once, few, many or the class of an expanded clone; other rows omit it.

once	TRBV5-1	TRBJ2-5	.	TGCGCCAGCGGCCCTACTGGTACCCTGGGGGAGACCCAGTACTTC	CASGPTGTLGETQYF
few	TRBV11-3	TRBJ2-7	TRBD1	TGTGCCAGCAGCTTAGTTCAGGGGGCAGGCGAGCAGTACTTC	CASSLVQGAGEQYF
.	TRBV28	TRBJ1-2	TRBD1	TGTGCCAGCCGCGGGCTGGGGACAGGGGATAAGTATGGCTACACCTTC	CASRGLGTGDKYGYTF
few	TRBV9	TRBJ1-4	.	TGTGCCAGCAGCCTGGGACACCAGAATGAAAAACTGTTTTTT	CASSLGHQNEKLFF
once	TRBV29-1	TRBJ1-1	TRBD1	TGCACCCCAGGGGGTATCCCAATGAACACTGAAGCTTTCTTT	CTPGGIPMNTEAFF
few	TRBV11-3	TRBJ2-7	TRBD1	TGTGCCAGCAGCCCCCACCCGGGACAGGGGGCCAGCTCCTACGAGCAGTACTTC	CASSPHPGQGASSYEQYF
.	TRBV18	TRBJ2-1	.	TGTGCCAGCTCACCACTGACTAGGCCAAACAATGAGCAGTTCTTC	CASSPLTRPNNEQFF
few	TRBV25-1	TRBJ2-2	.	TGTGCCAGCAGTTCCCACAGCAACACCGGGGAGCTGTTTTTT	CASSSHSNTGELFF
once	TRBV14	TRBJ2-7	TRBD2	TGTGCCAGCAGCCAAGATAGAGGTAGCGGGAATTGGGACGAGCAGTACTTC	CASSQDRGSGNWDEQYF
few	TRBV6-8	TRBJ1-4	TRBD1	TGTGCCAGCACCCACCGGGACAGGGAAAGCCCGGAAACTAATGAAAAACTGTTTTTT	CASTHRDRESPETNEKLFF
.	TRBV6-9	TRBJ2-7	.	TGTGCCATCAGTGCAGACACGGAGCAGTACTTC	CAISADTEQYF
.	TRBV1	TRBJ1-2	.	TGCGCCAGCAGCCAAGAAGTCCCTTCCCCAACGACTAACTATGGCTACACCTTC	CASSQEVPSPTTNYGYTF
.	TRBV19	TRBJ2-7	TRBD1	TGTGCCAGTAGTTCCCCGGGACAGGGGAGGTACGAGCAGTACTTC	CASSSPGQGRYEQYF
few	TRBV28	TRBJ1-4	.	TGTGCCAGCAGTTCTCCGACAGCAACTAATGAAAAACTGTTTTTT	CASSSPTATNEKLFF
few	TRBV11-3	TRBJ1-3	.	TGTGCCAGCAGCTTGTATTTTCGCATAAGTACGACTGGAAACACCATATATTTT	CASSLYFRISTTGNTIYF
many	TRBV11-3	TRBJ2-7	.	TGTGCCAGCAGCTTGAGTACAGACCAATCCTACGAGCAGTACTTC	CASSLSTDQSYEQYF
.	TRBV6-8	TRBJ2-7	.	TGTGCCAGCGTCAGTCGACAGGCCAACCAGCAGTACTTC	CASVSRQANQQYF
.	TRBV19	TRBJ2-3	.	TGTGCCAGTAGTATAGTGGGGGCGGCGTATTTT	CASSIVGAAYF
few	TRBV9	TRBJ1-3	.	TGTGCCAGCAGCTTGAGCAGGGGATCGGGAAACACCATATATTTT	CASSLSRGSGNTIYF
.	TRBV28	TRBJ1-2	.	TGTGCCAGCAGTCTTCGAACGGTGTTATATGGCTACACCTTC	CASSLRTVLYGYTF
once	TRBV5-1	TRBJ2-1	.	TGCGCCAGCAGCCAGGGACATACCTACAATGAGCAGTTCTTC	CASSQGHTYNEQFF
few	TRBV11-3	TRBJ2-3	.	TGTGCCAGCAGCCCCCGCCCGGGGACTGGAGCGGGTGCGCAGTATTTT	CASSPRPGTGAGAQYF
.	TRBV5-1	TRBJ2-7	.	TGCGCCAGCAGCTTTTTTAGTGAGCTAAGTTACGAGCAGTACTTC	CASSFFSELSYEQYF
.	TRBV28	TRBJ1-5	.	TGTGCCAGCAGTTTACCCACTCAGGGGAACCAGCCCCAGCATTTT	CASSLPTQGNQPQHF
.	TRBV25-1	TRBJ1-2	.	TGTGCCAGCAGTGGACCGGAGAGTGGCTACACCTTC	CASSGPESGYTF
.	TRBV6-8	TRBJ2-4	.	TGTGCCAGCAGCCAGACAGGACCCAAAAACATTCAGTACTTC	CASSQTGPKNIQYF
.	TRBV6-8	TRBJ1-2	.	TGTGCCAGCAGTTACCGGGACTATGGCTACACCTTC	CASSYRDYGYTF
.	TRBV28	TRBJ1-6	.	TGTGCCATTTTAGGGGCGACTGGTTCACCCCTCCACTTT	CAILGATGSPLHF
few	TRBV7-5	TRBJ2-1	.	TGTGCCAGCAGCTTAATTGGGACTAGTTCCAATGAGCAGTTCTTC	CASSLIGTSSNEQFF
few	TRBV25-1	TRBJ2-3	.	TGTGCCAGCAGTGAAGGACCTTCCGGGGGCACAGATACGCAGTATTTT	CASSEGPSGGTDTQYF
.	TRBV30	TRBJ2-7	TRBD1	TGTGCCTGGAGCCCTCGACAGGGGAATATGTACGAGCAGTACTTC	CAWSPRQGNMYEQYF
few	TRBV5-1	TRBJ1-2	TRBD1	TGCGCCAGCAGCCAGTCCGGGGCAGGGGGCTATGGCTACACCTTC	CASSQSGAGGYGYTF
.	TRBV29-1	TRBJ2-1	.	TGCAGCGTCCCGGGGGCCTTGAGCTCCTACAATGAGCAGTTCTTC	CSVPGALSSYNEQFF
few	TRBV11-3	TRBJ1-2	TRBD1	TGTGCCAGCAGTCCGGGACAGGGTGGGATGGGCAACTATGGCTACACCTTC	CASSPGQGGMGNYGYTF
few	TRBV6-8	TRBJ1-5	TRBD1	TGTGCCAGCAGCCTCATTACAGGGGTGGACCAGCCCCAGCATTTT	CASSLITGVDQPQHF
.	TRBV19	TRBJ2-7	.	TGTGCCAGTAGTATCGGATTAGGGACGACCTACGAGCAGTACTTC	CASSIGLGTTYEQYF
.	TRBV6-8	TRBJ2-3	.	TGTGCCAGCAACCTATTGAGGATGGGTAGCACAGATACGCAGTATTTT	CASNLLRMGSTDTQYF
few	TRBV9	TRBJ2-7	.	TGTGCCAGCAGTGCTCAGGGGACCTACGAGCAGTACTTC	CASSAQGTYEQYF
.	TRBV9	TRBJ2-1	TRBD2	TGTGCCAGCAGCACCACCGGGACTAGTTCCTATGAGCAGTTCTTC	CASSTTGTSSYEQFF
.	TRBV30	TRBJ1-3	TRBD1	TGTGCCTGTGGACAGGGGGCAGACTCTGGAAACACCATATATTTT	CACGQGADSGNTIYF
.	TRBV28	TRBJ2-7	TRBD2	TGTGCCAGCAGTTTACTAGCGGGACAAATCTACGAGCAGTACTTC	CASSLLAGQIYEQYF
.	TRBV18	TRBJ2-5	.	TGTGCCAGCTCACCAGGAGGAGAGACCCAGTACTTC	CASSPGGETQYF
many	TRBV9	TRBJ2-7	TRBD1	TGTGCCAGCAGCGTGGCGGGACAGGGCTACGAGCAGTACTTC	CASSVAGQGYEQYF
.	TRBV9	TRBJ2-3	.	TGTGCCAGCAGCGGGGGGAGCGCCTCTAGCACAGATACGCAGTATTTT	CASSGGSASSTDTQYF
.	TRBV19	TRBJ2-1	TRBD2	TGTGCCAGTAGGAACGGGGGGGCCGGCAATGAGCAGTTCTTC	CASRNGGAGNEQFF
few	TRBV11-3	TRBJ2-3	TRBD2	TGTGCCAGCAGCCGTGGTTTTACTAGCGGGAGGGGCACAGATACGCAGTATTTT	CASSRGFTSGRGTDTQYF
.	TRBV25-1	TRBJ2-5	.	TGTGCCAGCAGTGGTACCAGAGGGGCCCCAGAGACCCAGTACTTC	CASSGTRGAPETQYF
.	TRBV28	TRBJ1-3	TRBD1	TGTGCCAGCAGTTCCGGGACAGTCGGAAACACCATATATTTT	CASSSGTVGNTIYF
.	TRBV6-8	TRBJ2-7	.	TGTGCCAGCTGTCAAGGCCTAGCACCCCACGAGCAGTACTTC	CASCQGLAPHEQYF
.	TRBV14	TRBJ1-1	.	TGTGCCAGCAGCCGGGCAGGTGAAGCTTTCTTT	CASSRAGEAFF